This T cell receptor (beta chain) was captured by sequencing in a study of T cell responses to AZD1222 COVID-19 vaccine. Turning to the study itself: Second-dose timings of about 4 or about 12 weeks were pooled. Study outcomes and limitations: Repertoire sampling occurred only after the peak T cell response. CD4 TCRs linked to vaccination spanned spike, dominating at 160-218 and 743-854.

Concerning this clone: Its antigen is unknown.

Method: immunoSEQ multiplex PCR; TCRdb's copy keeps in-frame clones and lacks some. The sample lists over 100,000 clones, about 90% seen once, with 8.4% in the top ten. The V gene lost 4 bases and the J gene lost 4 bases, with 10 bases spanning the gap. Germline values: CDR1 LGHDT, CDR2 YNNKEL (reference sequence). The CDR3 loop spans 13 amino acids. This receptor was obtained from an adult in good health. The chain employs TRBV3-1 (or the pseudogene TRBV3-2) and TRBJ1-2; possibly TRBD1 for D (5 bases). The starting material was peripheral blood, obtained on day 0 of AZD1222 vaccination. Here the CDR3 reads CASSLGTSYGYTF. In DNA form, the CDR3 reads TGTGCCAGCAGCCTTGGGACCTCCTATGGCTACACCTTC.